This T cell receptor (beta chain) was captured in a study of CD8+ T cells in alopecia areata. Following extraction, RNA underwent reverse transcription to cDNA, which served as the sequencing template. Assay used: immunoSEQ multiplex PCR; TCRdb lists only in-frame clones, some missing. The sample lists about 190,000 clones, roughly three fifths seen once, with around 0.7% in the top ten. Study-level points and caveats: One nonresponder leaves baseline CD8+ expansion's link to response uncertain. Normal skin's resident alphabeta T cells are also sequenced in scalp samples. Patients showed less clear TCR sequence sharing than mice, possibly partly because of HLA diversity.

Note on this clone: The antigen is undetermined.

Looked up from germline, CDR1 is GTSNPN and CDR2 is SVGIG (reference sequence). Trimming left V 5 bases short and J 1 base short, with 14 bases between. This CDR3 comprises 14 residues. The treatment was: oral pan-JAK inhibitor, 5-10 mg twice daily. The sequencing here drew on CD4+ T cells sorted from blood, taken at week 4, from a patient treated with tofacitinib. This sequence originates from a human donor with alopecia areata. The chain recombines TRBV30 with TRBJ1-1; D is perhaps TRBD1 (6 bases). CDR3 sequence: CAWLRGTQNTEAFF. CDR3 nucleotide sequence: TGTGCCTGGCTCCGGGGGACACAGAACACTGAAGCTTTCTTT.